The text below deals with one T cell receptor (beta chain). What it binds is not known. The entry originates in a study of cytomegalovirus exposure and HLA in healthy donors. Study observations and caveats: In the analysis, some V segments, TRBV6-2 and TRBV6-3 included, were excluded as indistinguishable. Most TCRs appeared rarely, but some public TCRs recurred in many donors.

The CDR3 has 12 residues. Germline CDR1 reads SGHRS; CDR2 reads YFSETQ. V was shortened by 5 bases and J by 8 bases, with 14 bases between the two germline ends. The PCR had 60 Vbeta and 13 Jbeta primers. Authors' data handling: In a later analysis, the count reached tens of millions of unique TCR beta chains, with 9 million to 11 million shared. Generated by immunoSEQ multiplex PCR, the TCRdb table keeps only in-frame clones and is missing some. Clone size and V and J calls were adopted from that table, with D and trimming inferred from the DNA. The repertoire consists of some 130,000 clones, with roughly 71% occurring once and the leading ten covering over 6.5%.

The chain combines TRBV5-1 with TRBJ2-7; a possible D gene is TRBD2 (6 bases). The material sequenced was PBMCs. The source is a man between 25 and 39 years old in good health and CMV-seronegative. The CDR3 nucleotides read TGCGCCAGCAGAGGAGGGAACCACCAGCAGTACTTC. Protein: CASRGGNHQQYF.